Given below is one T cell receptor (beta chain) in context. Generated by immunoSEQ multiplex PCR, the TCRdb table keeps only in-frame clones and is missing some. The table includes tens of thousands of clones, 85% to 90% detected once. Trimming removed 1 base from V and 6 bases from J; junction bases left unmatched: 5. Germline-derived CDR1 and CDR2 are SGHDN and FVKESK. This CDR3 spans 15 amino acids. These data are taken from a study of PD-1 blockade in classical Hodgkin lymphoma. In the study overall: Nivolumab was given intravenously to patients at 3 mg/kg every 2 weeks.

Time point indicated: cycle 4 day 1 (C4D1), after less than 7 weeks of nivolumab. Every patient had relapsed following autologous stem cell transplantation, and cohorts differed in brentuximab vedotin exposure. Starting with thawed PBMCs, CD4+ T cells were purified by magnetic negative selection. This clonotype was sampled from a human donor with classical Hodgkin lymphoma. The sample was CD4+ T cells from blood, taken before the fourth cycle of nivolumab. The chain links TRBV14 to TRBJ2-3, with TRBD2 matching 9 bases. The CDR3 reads CASSQVAGGQDTQYF. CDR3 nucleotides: TGTGCCAGCAGCCAAGTCGCGGGAGGGCAGGATACGCAGTATTTT. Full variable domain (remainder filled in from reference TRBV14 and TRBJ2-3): EAGVTQFPSHSVIEKGQTVTLRCDPISGHDNLYWYRRVMGKEIKFLLHFVKESKQDESGMPNNRFLAERTGGTYSTLKVQPAELEDSGVYFCASSQVAGGQDTQYFGPGTRLTVL.